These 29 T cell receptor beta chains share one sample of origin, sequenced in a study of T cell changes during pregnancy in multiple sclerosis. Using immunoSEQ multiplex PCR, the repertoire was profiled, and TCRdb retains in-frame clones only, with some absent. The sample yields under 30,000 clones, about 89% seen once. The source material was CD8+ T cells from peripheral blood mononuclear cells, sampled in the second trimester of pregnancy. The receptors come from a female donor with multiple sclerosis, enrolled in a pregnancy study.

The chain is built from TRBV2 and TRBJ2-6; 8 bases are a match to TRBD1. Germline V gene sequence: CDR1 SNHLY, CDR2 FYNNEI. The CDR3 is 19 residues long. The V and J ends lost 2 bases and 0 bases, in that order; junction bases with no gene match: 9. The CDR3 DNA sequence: TGTGCCAGCAGTGAACGAGGGACAGGTTCGTTCTCTGGGGCCAACGTCCTGACTTTC. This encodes CASSERGTGSFSGANVLTF.

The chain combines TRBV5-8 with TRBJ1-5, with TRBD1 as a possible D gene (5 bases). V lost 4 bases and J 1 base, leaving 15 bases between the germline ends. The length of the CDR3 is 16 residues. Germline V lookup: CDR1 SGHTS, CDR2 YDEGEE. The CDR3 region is CASSPWAGESNQPQHF. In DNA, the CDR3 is TGTGCCAGCAGCCCCTGGGCGGGGGAAAGCAATCAGCCCCAGCATTTT.

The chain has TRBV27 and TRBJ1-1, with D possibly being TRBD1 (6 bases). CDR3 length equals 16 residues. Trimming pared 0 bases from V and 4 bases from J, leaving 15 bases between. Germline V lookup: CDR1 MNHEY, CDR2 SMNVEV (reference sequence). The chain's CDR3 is CASSLSAGAGSTEAFF. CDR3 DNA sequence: TGTGCCAGCAGTTTATCAGCGGGGGCGGGGTCCACTGAAGCTTTCTTT.

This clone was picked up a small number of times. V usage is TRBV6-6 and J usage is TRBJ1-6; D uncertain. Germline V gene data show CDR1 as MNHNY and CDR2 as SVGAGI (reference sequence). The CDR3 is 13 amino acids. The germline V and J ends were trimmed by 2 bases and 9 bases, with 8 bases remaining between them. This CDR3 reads CASSYPEGSPLHF. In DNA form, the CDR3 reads TGTGCCAGCAGTTACCCTGAGGGTTCACCCCTCCACTTT.

CDR3 in DNA: TGTGCCACCAGCAGAGATTTCGACATTAACACCGGGGAGCTGTTTTTT. Translating it yields CATSRDFDINTGELFF. The chain links TRBV15 to TRBJ2-2; D is uncertain. The germline V and J ends were trimmed by 0 bases and 2 bases, with 10 bases remaining between them. Per the germline V gene, CDR1 is LNHNV and CDR2 is YYDKDF (reference sequence). This CDR3 region has 16 residues.

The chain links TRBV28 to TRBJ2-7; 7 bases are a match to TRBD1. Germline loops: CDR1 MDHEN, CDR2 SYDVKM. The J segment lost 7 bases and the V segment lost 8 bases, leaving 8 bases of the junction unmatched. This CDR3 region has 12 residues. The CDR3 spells CASDRVSGEQYF. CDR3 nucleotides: TGTGCCAGCGACAGGGTATCGGGGGAGCAGTACTTC.

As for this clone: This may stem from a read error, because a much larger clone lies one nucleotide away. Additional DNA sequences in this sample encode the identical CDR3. DNA of the CDR3: TGTGCCAGCAGTGGCGGCGAAAATTCACCCCTCCACTTT. It codes for CASSGGENSPLHF. The chain has TRBV6-1 and TRBJ1-6, with D unclear. The germline V gene encodes CDR1 MNHNS and CDR2 SASEGT. V was shortened by 4 bases and J by 7 bases, with 8 bases between the two germline ends. This CDR3 is built from 13 residues.

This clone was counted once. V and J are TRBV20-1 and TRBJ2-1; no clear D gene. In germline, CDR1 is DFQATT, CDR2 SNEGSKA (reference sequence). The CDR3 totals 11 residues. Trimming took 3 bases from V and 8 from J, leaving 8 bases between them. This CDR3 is CSASIIDEQFF. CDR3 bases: TGCAGTGCTAGTATTATAGATGAGCAGTTCTTC.

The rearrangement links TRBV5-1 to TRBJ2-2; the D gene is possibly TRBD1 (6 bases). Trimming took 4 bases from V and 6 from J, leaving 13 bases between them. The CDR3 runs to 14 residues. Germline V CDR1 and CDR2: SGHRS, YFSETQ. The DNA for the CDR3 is TGCGCCAGCAGCGGGGCGACAGGCTCCGGGGAGCTGTTTTTT. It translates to CASSGATGSGELFF.

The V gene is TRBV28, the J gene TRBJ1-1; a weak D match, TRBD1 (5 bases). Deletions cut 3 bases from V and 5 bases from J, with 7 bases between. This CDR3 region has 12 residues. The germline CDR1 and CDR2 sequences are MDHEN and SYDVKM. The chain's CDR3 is CASSFGGTEAFF. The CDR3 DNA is TGTGCCAGCAGTTTCGGGGGGACTGAAGCTTTCTTT.

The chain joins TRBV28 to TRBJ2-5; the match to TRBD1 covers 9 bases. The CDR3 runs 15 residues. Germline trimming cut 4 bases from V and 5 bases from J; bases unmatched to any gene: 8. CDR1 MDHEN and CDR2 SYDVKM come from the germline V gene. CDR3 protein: CASSSRTGVLETQYF. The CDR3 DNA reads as TGTGCCAGCAGTTCCAGGACAGGGGTTTTGGAGACCCAGTACTTC.

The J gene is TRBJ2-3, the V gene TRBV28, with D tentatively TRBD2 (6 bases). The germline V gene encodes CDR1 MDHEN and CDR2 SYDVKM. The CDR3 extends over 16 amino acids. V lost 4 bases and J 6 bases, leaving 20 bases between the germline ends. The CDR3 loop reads CASSSGTPGTYDTQYF. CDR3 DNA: TGTGCCAGCAGTTCCGGGACTCCCGGGACGTATGATACGCAGTATTTT.

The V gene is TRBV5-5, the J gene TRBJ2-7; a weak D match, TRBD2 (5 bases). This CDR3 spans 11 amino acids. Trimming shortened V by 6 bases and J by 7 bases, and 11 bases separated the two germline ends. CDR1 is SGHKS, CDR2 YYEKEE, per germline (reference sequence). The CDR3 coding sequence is TGTGCCAGCACCCGGGGTGGGGAGCAGTACTTC. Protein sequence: CASTRGGEQYF.

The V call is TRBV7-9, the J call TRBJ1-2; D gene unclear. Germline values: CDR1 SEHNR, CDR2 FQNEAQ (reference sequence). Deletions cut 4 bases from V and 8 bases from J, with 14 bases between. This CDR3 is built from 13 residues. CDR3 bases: TGTGCCAGCAGCTCTACATTACAGCTCGGCTACACCTTC. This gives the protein CASSSTLQLGYTF.

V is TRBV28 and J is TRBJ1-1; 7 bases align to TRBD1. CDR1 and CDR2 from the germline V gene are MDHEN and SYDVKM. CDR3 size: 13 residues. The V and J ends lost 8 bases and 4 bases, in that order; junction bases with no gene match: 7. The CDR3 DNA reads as TGTGCCAGCTGGGGACAGCGAGCCACTGAAGCTTTCTTT. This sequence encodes CASWGQRATEAFF.

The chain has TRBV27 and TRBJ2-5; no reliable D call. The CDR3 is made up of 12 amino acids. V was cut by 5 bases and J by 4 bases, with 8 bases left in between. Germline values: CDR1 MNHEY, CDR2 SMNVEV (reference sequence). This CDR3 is CASSASGETQYF. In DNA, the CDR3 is TGTGCCAGCAGTGCCTCGGGAGAGACCCAGTACTTC.

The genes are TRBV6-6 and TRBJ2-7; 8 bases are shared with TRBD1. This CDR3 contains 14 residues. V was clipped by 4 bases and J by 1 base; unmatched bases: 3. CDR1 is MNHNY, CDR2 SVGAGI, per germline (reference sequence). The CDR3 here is CASSLTGESYEQYF. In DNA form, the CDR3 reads TGTGCCAGCAGTTTGACAGGGGAATCCTACGAGCAGTACTTC.

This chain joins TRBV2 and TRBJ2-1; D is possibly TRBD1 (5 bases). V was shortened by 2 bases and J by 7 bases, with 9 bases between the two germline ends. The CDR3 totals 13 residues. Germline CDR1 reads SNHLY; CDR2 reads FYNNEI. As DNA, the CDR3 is TGTGCCAGCAGTGAACCGGCAGGGAATGAGCAGTTCTTC. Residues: CASSEPAGNEQFF.

This CDR3 reads CASSQRDFTDTQYF. The DNA of the CDR3 is TGTGCCAGCAGCCAACGGGACTTCACAGATACGCAGTATTTT. V usage is TRBV7-9 and J usage is TRBJ2-3; tentatively, D is TRBD2 (6 bases). V gave up 5 bases and J gave up 2 bases, with 11 bases separating them. The germline V gene has CDR1 SEHNR and CDR2 FQNEAQ (reference sequence). This CDR3 spans 14 amino acids.

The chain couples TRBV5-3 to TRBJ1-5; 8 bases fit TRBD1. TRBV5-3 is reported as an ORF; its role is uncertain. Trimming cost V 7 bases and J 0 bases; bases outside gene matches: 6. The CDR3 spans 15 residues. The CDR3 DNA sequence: TGTGCCAGACAGCAGGGGGCGTATAGCAATCAGCCCCAGCATTTT. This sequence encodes CARQQGAYSNQPQHF.

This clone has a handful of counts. CDR3: CASSPALGGTSYEQYF. CDR3 in DNA: TGTGCCAGCAGCCCGGCCCTCGGAGGCACATCCTACGAGCAGTACTTC. The rearrangement joins TRBV11-1 to TRBJ2-7; D may be TRBD2 (5 bases). Germline V gene lookup returns CDR1 SGHAT and CDR2 FQDESV (reference sequence). Trimming shortened V by 5 bases and J by 1 base, and 18 bases separated the two germline ends. The CDR3 sequence is 16 residues long.

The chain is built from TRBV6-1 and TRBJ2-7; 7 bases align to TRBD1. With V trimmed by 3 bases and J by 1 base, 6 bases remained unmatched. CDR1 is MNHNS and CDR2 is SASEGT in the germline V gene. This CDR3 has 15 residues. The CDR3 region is CASSDLPGQSYEQYF. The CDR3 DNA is TGTGCCAGCAGTGACCTACCGGGACAGTCCTACGAGCAGTACTTC.

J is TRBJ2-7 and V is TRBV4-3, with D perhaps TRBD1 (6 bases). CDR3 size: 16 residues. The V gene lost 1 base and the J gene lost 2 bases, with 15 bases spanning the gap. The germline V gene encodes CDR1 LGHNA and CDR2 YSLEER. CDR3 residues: CASSQGSAGAAYEQYF. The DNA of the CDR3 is TGCGCCAGCAGCCAAGGATCCGCAGGGGCCGCCTACGAGCAGTACTTC.

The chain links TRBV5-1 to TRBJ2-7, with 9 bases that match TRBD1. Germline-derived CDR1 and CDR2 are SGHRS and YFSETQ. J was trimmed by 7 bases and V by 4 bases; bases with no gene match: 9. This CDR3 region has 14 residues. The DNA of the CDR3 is TGCGCCAGCAGCGCCGGGACAGGGCTTTTAGAGCAGTACTTC. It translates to CASSAGTGLLEQYF.

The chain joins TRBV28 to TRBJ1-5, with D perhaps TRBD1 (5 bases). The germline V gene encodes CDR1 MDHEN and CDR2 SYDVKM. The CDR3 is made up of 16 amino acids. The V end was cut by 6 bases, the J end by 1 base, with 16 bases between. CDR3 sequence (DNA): TGTGCCAGCAGCCCCCGCACGTGGGGCAGCAATCAGCCCCAGCATTTT. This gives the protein CASSPRTWGSNQPQHF.

The CDR3 DNA sequence: TGTGCCATCAGTATTTCCGGGACAGGGAGCAATGAGCAGTTCTTC. This sequence encodes CAISISGTGSNEQFF. This chain uses TRBV10-3 with TRBJ2-1, with 9 nucleotides matching TRBD1. CDR1 is ENHRY, CDR2 SYGVKD, per germline. The CDR3 contains 15 residues. The ends lost 5 bases at V and 6 bases at J; junction bases unmatched: 8.

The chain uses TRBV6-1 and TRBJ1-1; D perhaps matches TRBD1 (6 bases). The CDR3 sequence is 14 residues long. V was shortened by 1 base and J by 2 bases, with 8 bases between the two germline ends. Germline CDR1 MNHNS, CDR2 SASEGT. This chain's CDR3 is CASSEGQENTEAFF. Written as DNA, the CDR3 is TGTGCCAGCAGTGAAGGACAGGAAAACACTGAAGCTTTCTTT.

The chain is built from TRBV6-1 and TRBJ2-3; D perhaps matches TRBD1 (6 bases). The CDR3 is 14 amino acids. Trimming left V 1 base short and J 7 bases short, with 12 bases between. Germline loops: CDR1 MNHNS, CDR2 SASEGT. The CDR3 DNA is TGTGCCAGCAGTGAAGGGCAGGGGTGGTATACGCAGTATTTT. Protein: CASSEGQGWYTQYF.

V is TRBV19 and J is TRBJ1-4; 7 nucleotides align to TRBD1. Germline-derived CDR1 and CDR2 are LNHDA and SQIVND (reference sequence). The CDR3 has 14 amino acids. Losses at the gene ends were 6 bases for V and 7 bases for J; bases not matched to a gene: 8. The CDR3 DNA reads TGTGCCAGTAGCAAAGGGGGCCGGAGTGAAAAACTGTTTTTT. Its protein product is CASSKGGRSEKLFF.